This entry features one TCR beta chain sequence. Its antigen is not known. V was clipped by 6 bases and J by 2 bases, with 17 bases between them. Germline V gene sequence: CDR1 SGHVS, CDR2 FQNEAQ. The CDR3 has 16 residues. These data are taken from a study of OX40 agonist ivuxolimab in advanced cancers. Study-level background: Anti-PD-1, anti-PD-L1 or anti-CTLA-4 therapy given earlier was allowed, and over 35% had some.

Study-wide results and caveats: Among patients with partial responses at 0.1-3.0 mg/kg, clonal expansion was among the lowest. The antigens recognized by the expanded peripheral T cells, that is their antigen specificity, were not determined.

The data were produced by immunoSEQ multiplex PCR, yet TCRdb's version contains in-frame clones alone and is incomplete. The repertoire consists of 65,000 to 95,000 clones, with 83% occurring once and the leading ten covering approximately 0.8%. This material consisted of CD4+ or CD8+ T cells sorted from blood, taken in a trial of the OX40 agonist ivuxolimab. V is TRBV7-8 and J is TRBJ1-5, with unresolved D. The receptor was isolated from an adult with an advanced solid tumor such as melanoma, head and neck, liver or kidney cancer. CDR3 nucleotides: TGTGCCAGCAGTCTAGAAGGGTCCATTCGCAATCAGCCCCAGCATTTT. Amino acid sequence: CASSLEGSIRNQPQHF.